A selection of T cell receptor beta chains follows, all from one sample in a study of identifying expanded T cells in peripheral blood. Assay used: immunoSEQ multiplex PCR; TCRdb lists only in-frame clones, some missing. The table has 100,000 or so clones, approximately 88% seen once. Material for sequencing was blood. All receptors come from a person aged 18 to 75 in good health. CDR3s include the opening cysteine and the closing phenylalanine or tryptophan. D genes are given only for firm matches. A clone size is listed for some rows: how often the clone was seen (once, few, many), or a class if it is expanded.

>TRBV27|NA|once|TRBJ1-6
TGTGCCAGCAGTTACCGACAGATTTATAATTCACCCCTCCACTTT
CASSYRQIYNSPLHF
>TRBV4-3|TRBD1|NA|TRBJ2-1
TGCGCCAGCAGCCAAGATGGACAGGGACGAAGTGCGCAGTTCTTC
CASSQDGQGRSAQFF
>TRBV5-4|NA|few|TRBJ2-7
TGTGCCAGCAGCTTGAGCGCAGGTGGGAACTCCTACGAGCAGTACTTC
CASSLSAGGNSYEQYF
>TRBV6-5|NA|few|TRBJ1-2
TGTGCCGCCGCGAGAGCTAACTATGGCTACACCTTC
CAAARANYGYTF
>TRBV6-5|NA|NA|TRBJ1-1
TGTGCCAGCAGTTTGCTAGGCAGGGACACTGAAGCTTTCTTT
CASSLLGRDTEAFF
>TRBV4-3|NA|once|TRBJ1-1
TGCGCCAGCAGCCAAGATGTAGGACTCGGAAGCGGGGCTATGAACACTGAAGCTTTCTTT
CASSQDVGLGSGAMNTEAFF
>TRBV28|NA|NA|TRBJ2-2
TGTGCCAGCAGTTTATCCCCTGCAGGCAACACCGGGGAGCTGTTTTTT
CASSLSPAGNTGELFF
>TRBV9|NA|once|TRBJ2-5
TGTGCCAGCAGCGTATCACACCGCCAGACCCAGTACTTC
CASSVSHRQTQYF
>TRBV4-3|NA|NA|TRBJ1-1
TGCGCCAGCAGCCAAGAGATCCCAGGGGAAGCTTTCTTT
CASSQEIPGEAFF
>TRBV4-2|NA|NA|TRBJ1-2
TGTGCCAGCAGCCAAGAGGTACCCGGGACGGGAAACTTCTATGGCTACACCTTC
CASSQEVPGTGNFYGYTF
>TRBV5-5|NA|NA|TRBJ2-3
TGTGCCAGCAGCTTGGGTCTGGAGCTCAGCACAGATACGCAGTATTTT
CASSLGLELSTDTQYF
>TRBV13|TRBD1|NA|TRBJ1-1
TGTGCCAGCAGCTCGCCGGGACAGGGAGACACTGAAGCTTTCTTT
CASSSPGQGDTEAFF
>TRBV2|TRBD1|NA|TRBJ1-1
TGTGCCAGCAGTGAATATGGGACAGGGTTAACTGAAGCTTTCTTT
CASSEYGTGLTEAFF
>TRBV6-5|NA|NA|TRBJ2-7
TGTGCCAGCAGTTGGGTAGCGGCGCCACCGTACGAGCAGTACTTC
CASSWVAAPPYEQYF
>TRBV5-4|TRBD2|NA|TRBJ2-7
TGTGCCAGCAGCCCAAGCGGGGGGCTCTCCTACGAGCAGTACTTC
CASSPSGGLSYEQYF
>TRBV5-5|NA|NA|TRBJ2-3
TGTGCCAGCAGCCCAAGACTGGCCACAGATACGCAGTATTTT
CASSPRLATDTQYF
>TRBV5-1|NA|NA|TRBJ1-1
TGCGCCAGCAGCTCTAACCCAATGAACACTGAAGCTTTCTTT
CASSSNPMNTEAFF
>TRBV7-6|NA|NA|TRBJ1-6
TGTGCCAGCAGCTCCCGCCAGGGCCGGAATTCACCCCTCCACTTT
CASSSRQGRNSPLHF
>TRBV6-1|NA|NA|TRBJ2-1
TGTGCCAGCAGTGATGGGGGGGCCGGATGGAATGAGCAGTTCTTC
CASSDGGAGWNEQFF
>TRBV19|NA|few|TRBJ1-2
TGTGCCAGTAGACGAGGGGAGGGTAACTATGGCTACACCTTC
CASRRGEGNYGYTF
>TRBV7-9|TRBD1|NA|TRBJ2-3
TGTGCCAGCACCCAAGGACAGGGGGAGGCAGATACGCAGTATTTT
CASTQGQGEADTQYF
>TRBV5-6|NA|few|TRBJ1-6
TGTGCCAGCACCCTCCGGGGTTTGGGGAATTCACCCCTCCACTTT
CASTLRGLGNSPLHF
>TRBV27|NA|NA|TRBJ2-3
TGTGCCAGCGGGAGGGGGAGGCTCACAGATACGCAGTATTTT
CASGRGRLTDTQYF
>TRBV7-8|NA|once|TRBJ2-5
TGTGCCAGCAGCTTCAGGGGGGCCCAAGAGACCCAGTACTTC
CASSFRGAQETQYF
>TRBV4-3|TRBD1|NA|TRBJ2-1
TGCGCCAGCAGCCAACTCAGGGGGCGAGAGGAGTTCTTC
CASSQLRGREEFF
>TRBV7-9|NA|NA|TRBJ2-7
TGTGCCAGCAGCCCCGGACCTTACGAGCAGTACTTC
CASSPGPYEQYF
>TRBV7-7|TRBD2|NA|TRBJ2-3
TGTGCCAGCAGCAAAAGCGGGGGAAGTAGAGATACGCAGTATTTT
CASSKSGGSRDTQYF
>TRBV18|NA|once|TRBJ1-3
TGTGCCAGCTCACGGGGGCCGACAAACTCTGGAAACACCATATATTTT
CASSRGPTNSGNTIYF
>TRBV7-2|NA|NA|TRBJ2-3
TGTGCCAGCAGTTCAGGGAGTACGCAGTATTTT
CASSSGSTQYF
>TRBV2|NA|NA|TRBJ2-2
TGTGCCAGCAGTGAGCAGGGGACCGGGGAGCTGTTTTTT
CASSEQGTGELFF
>TRBV11-2|NA|NA|TRBJ2-7
TGTGCCAGCAGCTCCCCTTACGAGCAGTACTTC
CASSSPYEQYF
>TRBV19|NA|NA|TRBJ2-2
TGTGCCAGTAGTGTCTGGCAGGGTGGCACCGGGGAGCTGTTTTTT
CASSVWQGGTGELFF
>TRBV5-1|NA|NA|TRBJ1-1
TGCGCCAGCAGCTCAGGGCGGACTGAAGCTTTCTTT
CASSSGRTEAFF
>TRBV15|TRBD2|NA|TRBJ2-2
TGTGCCACCAGCGGAGGACTAGCGGGGGGGCTTATAGTAGGTACCGGGGAGCTGTTTTTT
CATSGGLAGGLIVGTGELFF
>TRBV15|NA|NA|TRBJ1-5
TGTGCCACCAGCAGGGTCAGTAGCAATCAGCCCCAGCATTTT
CATSRVSSNQPQHF
>TRBV2|NA|NA|TRBJ2-1
TGTGCCAGCACAGGGTACAATGAGCAGTTCTTC
CASTGYNEQFF
>TRBV7-9|NA|NA|TRBJ1-1
TGTGCCAGCAGCGGCAACACTGAAGCTTTCTTT
CASSGNTEAFF
>TRBV28|TRBD1|NA|TRBJ1-2
TGTGCCAGCAGTTCCTGGACAGGGAAGTCCTATGGCTACACCTTC
CASSSWTGKSYGYTF
>TRBV23-1|TRBD1|NA|TRBJ2-7
TGCGCCATTACCGCCGGGACAGGGGTCCCGAGGTACTTC
CAITAGTGVPRYF
>TRBV7-6|TRBD1|NA|TRBJ2-3
TGTGCCAGCAGCTTAGGGGGGTGGGGGACAGGGTCGGCAGATACGCAGTATTTT
CASSLGGWGTGSADTQYF
>TRBV28|TRBD1|few|TRBJ1-1
TGTGCCAGCAGGGTCACCCAACAGGGGGCCTTGACTGAAGCTTTCTTT
CASRVTQQGALTEAFF
>TRBV5-1|NA|few|TRBJ1-2
TGCGCCAGCAGCTTGGACGGAGCGAACGGCTACACCTTC
CASSLDGANGYTF
>TRBV5-1|TRBD1|NA|TRBJ1-3
TGCGCCAGCAGCGTGACAGGGACCTCTGGAAACACCATATATTTT
CASSVTGTSGNTIYF
>TRBV28|TRBD1|NA|TRBJ1-2
TGTGCCAGCAGTTCCCAACCGGACAGGGTTTCGCATGGCTACACCTTC
CASSSQPDRVSHGYTF
>TRBV6-5|NA|NA|TRBJ2-3
TGTGCCAGCAGTTACGGGAGGATACCTACATGGGATACGCAGTATTTT
CASSYGRIPTWDTQYF
>TRBV7-9|TRBD1|NA|TRBJ1-2
TGTGCCAGCAGCTTATCTAGCAGGGGGATCTATGGCTACACCTTC
CASSLSSRGIYGYTF
>TRBV30|NA|NA|TRBJ1-1
TGTGCCTGGGCCTGGGGACTGTCTGCTTTCTTT
CAWAWGLSAFF
>TRBV29-1|NA|NA|TRBJ1-1
TGCACCGCCGAGGCGGGAAACACTGAAGCTTTCTTT
CTAEAGNTEAFF